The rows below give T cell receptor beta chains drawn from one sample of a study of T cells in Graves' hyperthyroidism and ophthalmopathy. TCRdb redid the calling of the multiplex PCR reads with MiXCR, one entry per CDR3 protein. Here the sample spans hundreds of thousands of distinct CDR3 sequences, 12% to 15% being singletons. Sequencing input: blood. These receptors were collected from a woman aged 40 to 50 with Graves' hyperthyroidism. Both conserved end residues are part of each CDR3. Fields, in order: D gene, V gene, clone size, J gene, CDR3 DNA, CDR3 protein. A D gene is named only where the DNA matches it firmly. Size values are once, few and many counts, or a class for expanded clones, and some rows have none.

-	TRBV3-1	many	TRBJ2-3	TGTGCCAGCAGCCAAGATAGGACGGCAAGCACAGATACGCAGTATTTT	CASSQDRTASTDTQYF
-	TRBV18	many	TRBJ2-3	TGTGCCAGCTCACCAGTGGCCCCCACAGATACGCAGTATTTT	CASSPVAPTDTQYF
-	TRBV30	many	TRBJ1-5	TGTGCCTGGACCCGACAGATTGGGCAGCCCCAGCATTTT	CAWTRQIGQPQHF
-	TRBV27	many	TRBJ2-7	TGTGCCAGCAGTTTTGGTGTGCTCTCCTACGAGCAGTACTTC	CASSFGVLSYEQYF
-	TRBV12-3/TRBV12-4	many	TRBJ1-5	TGTGCCAGCAGTTTCTCCCAGGCCAACAATCAGCCCCAGCATTTT	CASSFSQANNQPQHF
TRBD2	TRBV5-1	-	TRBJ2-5	TGCGCCAGCAGCTTGGTGGGGTCTAGCGGGCTCCAAGAGACCCAGTACTTC	CASSLVGSSGLQETQYF
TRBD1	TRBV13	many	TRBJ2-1	TGTGCCAGCAGCTACAGGGGAATCAATGAGCAGTTCTTC	CASSYRGINEQFF
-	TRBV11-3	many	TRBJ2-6	TGTGCCAGCAGCCCGCTGGAGGCTGGGGCCAACGTCCTGACTTTC	CASSPLEAGANVLTF
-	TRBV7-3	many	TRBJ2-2	TGTGCCAGCAGCTCGGGACCCACCGGGGAGCTGTTTTTT	CASSSGPTGELFF
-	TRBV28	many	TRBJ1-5	TGTGCCAGCAGTCCCAGGACAGCCGGACAGCCCCAGCATTTT	CASSPRTAGQPQHF
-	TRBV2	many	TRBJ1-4	TGTGCCAGCAGCCAAATCACTATGGAAAAACTGTTTTTT	CASSQITMEKLFF
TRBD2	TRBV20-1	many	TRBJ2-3	TGCAGTGCTAGTGGGCTAGCGGGCACAGATACGCAGTATTTT	CSASGLAGTDTQYF